This entry is about one T cell receptor (beta chain). As yet, its antigen is unknown. Unmatched junction bases numbered 7, after V lost 3 bases and J lost 6 bases. CDR3 length equals 15 residues. The germline CDR1 and CDR2 sequences are LNHDA and SQIVND (reference sequence). PCR amplification relied on 60 Vbeta primers (plus 13 Jbeta primers). TCRdb's copy holds only in-frame clones and misses some; the assay was immunoSEQ multiplex PCR. The sample comprises about 71,000 clones, about 71% of which are singletons, and 8.5% to 10% rests with the top ten. The data were taken from a study of cytomegalovirus exposure and HLA in healthy donors. Study as a whole: Tens of millions of unique TCR sequences came from HLA-typed donors in an early release. Study results and limitations: For TCR beta chains, V- and J-gene trimming was later linked to a missense DCLRE1C variant.

Material for sequencing was PBMCs. The J gene is TRBJ2-2, the V gene TRBV19, with 7 bases identical to TRBD2. This clonotype was obtained from a woman aged 45-65 years in good health and CMV-seropositive. CDR3 sequence reads: CASSIGGKRAGELFF. The CDR3 DNA sequence: TGTGCCAGTAGTATCGGGGGGAAGCGGGCCGGGGAGCTGTTTTTT.